This TCR beta chain was found in a study of neoadjuvant anti-PD-1 for oral cavity cancer. These oral cavity squamous cell carcinomas were HPV-negative and locally advanced. Analysis of PBMCs was direct, with no culture step. This clone occurred once. Germline CDR1 LNHDA, CDR2 SQIVND (reference sequence). The CDR3 contains 15 residues. V was pared by 6 bases and J by 5 bases, with 10 bases of the junction left unmatched. PBMC libraries mostly used roughly 500 ng of input genomic DNA, with six replicates per sample. TCRdb keeps only in-frame clones here, not all; method: immunoSEQ multiplex PCR. The profile covers 11,000 to 15,000 clones, with approximately 70% appearing a single time and nearly 3% taken by the ten largest.

The chain carries TRBV19 and TRBJ1-3; 7 bases are shared with TRBD1. Sequenced here: PBMCs, sampled before nivolumab (anti-PD-1) treatment. The origin of this receptor is a person aged 40 to 85 with oral cavity squamous cell carcinoma. DNA for the CDR3: TGTGCCAGTAGGACAGGGAAAGCGCATCGAAACACCATATATTTT. Amino acid sequence: CASRTGKAHRNTIYF.